One and the same sample provided the 27 T cell receptor beta chains below, sequenced in a study of blood T cell repertoires in COVID-19. Assay used: immunoSEQ multiplex PCR; TCRdb lists only in-frame clones, some missing. The sample shows under 300,000 clones, approximately 83% of them seen only once. Sequenced sample: peripheral blood. The receptors originated from a human donor in a cohort sampled during active COVID-19.

The rearrangement joins TRBV10-1 to TRBJ2-7, with a possible D match to TRBD1 (6 bases). V lost 3 bases and J 6 bases, leaving 18 bases between the germline ends. CDR3 length: 15 amino acids. Germline CDR1 WNHNN, CDR2 SYGVQD (reference sequence). This chain's CDR3 is CASSDFVGQPPEQYF. In DNA, the CDR3 is TGCGCCAGCAGTGATTTCGTTGGACAGCCTCCCGAGCAGTACTTC.

This sequence joins TRBV3-1 (or the pseudogene TRBV3-2) and TRBJ2-3; TRBD1 matches 7 bases. V lost 4 bases, J lost 8 bases, and 6 bases stayed unmatched. This CDR3 is 13 amino acids long. Germline V gives CDR1 LGHDT, CDR2 YNNKEL (reference sequence). Written as DNA, the CDR3 is TGTGCCAGCAGCCCTCGGACAGGCGGTACGCAGTATTTT. Its protein is CASSPRTGGTQYF.

The J gene is TRBJ2-1, the V gene TRBV28; 10 bases map to TRBD2. The CDR3 loop spans 16 amino acids. The germline gives CDR1 MDHEN, CDR2 SYDVKM. Losses at the gene ends were 4 bases for V and 4 bases for J; bases not matched to a gene: 7. The CDR3 DNA reads TGTGCCAGCAGTTCGGCCGGGACTAGCGCTTACAATGAGCAGTTCTTC. Its protein is CASSSAGTSAYNEQFF.

This chain connects TRBV5-6 to TRBJ1-1; D is undetermined. The CDR3 loop spans 16 amino acids. CDR1 and CDR2 (germline): SGHDT, YYEEEE. The V gene lost 0 bases and the J gene lost 11 bases, with 23 bases spanning the gap. The DNA of the CDR3 is TGTGCCAGCAGCTTGGGAGAATTGACATCACTCGGAGGGGCTTTCTTT. It translates to CASSLGELTSLGGAFF.

V gene TRBV7-9 combines with J gene TRBJ1-1, with D possibly being TRBD1 (6 bases). In germline, CDR1 is SEHNR, CDR2 FQNEAQ (reference sequence). The CDR3 length is 15 residues. The V and J ends lost 4 bases and 9 bases respectively, with 21 bases between them. This CDR3 is CASSSLLRDKVKAFF. The CDR3 DNA is TGTGCCAGCAGCTCCCTCTTACGGGACAAAGTCAAAGCTTTCTTT. The full variable domain, completed using reference TRBV7-9 and TRBJ1-1, is DTGVSQNPRHKITKRGQNVTFRCDPISEHNRLYWYRQTLGQGPEFLTYFQNEAQLEKSRLLSDRFSAERPKGSFSTLEIQRTEQGDSAMYLCASSSLLRDKVKAFFGQGTRLTVV.

The V gene is TRBV11-2, the J gene TRBJ2-1, with TRBD1 matching over 8 bases. The germline V gene has CDR1 SGHAT and CDR2 FQNNGV. The V gene end was trimmed by 5 bases and the J gene end by 3 bases; junction bases not matched to a gene: 12. CDR3 length: 17 amino acids. CDR3 region: CASSRPLSTGVYNEQFF. CDR3 DNA sequence: TGTGCCAGCAGCCGCCCCCTGTCGACAGGGGTCTACAATGAGCAGTTCTTC. Supplemented by reference TRBV11-2 and TRBJ2-1, the full variable domain reads EAGVAQSPRYKIIEKRQSVAFWCNPISGHATLYWYQQILGQGPKLLIQFQNNGVVDDSQLPKDRFSAERLKGVDSTLKIQPAKLEDSAVYLCASSRPLSTGVYNEQFFGPGTRLTVL.

This clone appeared once. The chain has TRBV28 and TRBJ2-4; the match to TRBD2 covers 13 bases. V was clipped by 6 bases and J by 8 bases; unmatched bases: 7. The CDR3 loop spans 15 amino acids. The V gene's germline CDR1 is MDHEN and CDR2 SYDVKM. CDR3 protein: CASSHRTSGSYIQYF. CDR3 nucleotides: TGTGCCAGCAGCCACAGGACTAGCGGGAGTTACATTCAGTACTTC.

The rearrangement links TRBV7-2 to TRBJ2-3; 7 bases align to TRBD1. The CDR3 contains 14 residues. V gave up 5 bases and J gave up 1 base; unmatched junction bases: 3. From germline, CDR1 is SGHTA and CDR2 FQGNSA. The CDR3 coding sequence is TGTGCCAGCAGCAAAGACAGGGGCACAGATACGCAGTATTTT. This sequence encodes CASSKDRGTDTQYF. The entire variable domain, with the rest obtained from reference TRBV7-2 and TRBJ2-3, is as follows: GAGVSQSPSNKVTEKGKDVELRCDPISGHTALYWYRQSLGQGLEFLIYFQGNSAPDKSGLPSDRFSAERTGGSVSTLTIQRTQQEDSAVYLCASSKDRGTDTQYFGPGTRLTVL.

V is TRBV9 and J is TRBJ2-7, with 12 bases that match TRBD2. CDR3 length: 15 amino acids. V was pared by 5 bases and J by 5 bases, with 8 bases of the junction left unmatched. In germline, CDR1 is SGDLS, CDR2 YYNGEE. The CDR3 sequence is CASSETSGSSNEQYF. The CDR3 bases are TGTGCCAGCAGTGAGACTAGCGGGAGTTCTAACGAGCAGTACTTC. Supplemented by reference TRBV9 and TRBJ2-7, the full variable domain reads DSGVTQTPKHLITATGQRVTLRCSPRSGDLSVYWYQQSLDQGLQFLIQYYNGEERAKGNILERFSAQQFPDLHSELNLSSLELGDSALYFCASSETSGSSNEQYFGPGTRLTVT.

This chain joins TRBV19 and TRBJ2-4, with D perhaps TRBD2 (6 bases). Germline V gene sequence: CDR1 LNHDA, CDR2 SQIVND (reference sequence). V was pared by 3 bases and J by 2 bases, with 11 bases between. The CDR3 is made up of 15 amino acids. CDR3 coding DNA: TGTGCCAGTAGTATCGGCGGGGTAACCAAAAACATTCAGTACTTC. This codes for CASSIGGVTKNIQYF.

The J gene is TRBJ2-1, the V gene TRBV5-1, with TRBD2 matching 9 bases. Germline assignment: CDR1 SGHRS and CDR2 YFSETQ. Trimming cost V 4 bases and J 3 bases; bases outside gene matches: 11. There are 17 residues in the CDR3. The CDR3 nucleotides are TGCGCCAGCAGCAAAGCCGGGACTAGCACCTACTACAATGAGCAGTTCTTC. This encodes CASSKAGTSTYYNEQFF.

The chain carries TRBV6-5 and TRBJ2-2; TRBD1 agrees at 10 bases. V was clipped by 6 bases and J by 4 bases; unmatched bases: 5. Germline assignment: CDR1 MNHEY and CDR2 SVGAGI. The CDR3 is 15 amino acids. CDR3 sequence (DNA): TGTGCCAGCAGGGGAGACAGGGGGCGCACCGGGGAGCTGTTTTTT. Its translation is CASRGDRGRTGELFF.

The J gene is TRBJ2-1, the V gene TRBV3-1 (or the pseudogene TRBV3-2); TRBD2 matches at 8 bases. From germline, CDR1 is LGHDT and CDR2 YNNKEL (reference sequence). V lost 2 bases and J lost 6; bases outside the gene matches: 9. The CDR3 is 16 residues long. CDR3: CASSQSTGGQRNEQFF. CDR3 in DNA: TGTGCCAGCAGCCAATCGACGGGAGGGCAACGCAATGAGCAGTTCTTC.

This chain uses TRBV5-6 with TRBJ1-2, with a weak D call TRBD1 (6 bases). Germline V gene data show CDR1 as SGHDT and CDR2 as YYEEEE. This CDR3 has 15 amino acids. Trimming shortened V by 6 bases and J by 5 bases, and 20 bases separated the two germline ends. The CDR3 here is CASTLTGQGVYGYTF. For the CDR3, the DNA is TGTGCCAGCACCCTGACAGGTCAGGGCGTATATGGCTACACCTTC.

V gene TRBV6-1 combines with J gene TRBJ2-6; D not certain. The CDR3 length is 16 residues. Germline CDR1 reads MNHNS; CDR2 reads SASEGT. Between the trimmed V and J ends, which lost 3 bases and 0 bases, there was a span of 9 bases. The CDR3 loop reads CASSDAGHSGANVLTF. The CDR3 DNA sequence: TGTGCCAGCAGTGACGCTGGCCACTCTGGGGCCAACGTCCTGACTTTC.

This clone came up a few times. V and J are TRBV30 and TRBJ2-2; D not certain. Germline loops: CDR1 GTSNPN, CDR2 SVGIG (reference sequence). Trimming left V 5 bases short and J 5 bases short, with 12 bases between. The CDR3 runs to 13 residues. The CDR3 sequence is CAWGRLRTGELFF. In DNA form, the CDR3 reads TGTGCCTGGGGTCGATTGAGGACCGGGGAGCTGTTTTTT.

The chain carries TRBV19 and TRBJ2-1; TRBD2 agrees at 11 bases. The V segment lost 6 bases and the J segment 9 bases; nucleotides outside the gene matches: 7. The CDR3 is 14 amino acids. The V gene's germline CDR1 is LNHDA and CDR2 SQIVND (reference sequence). The CDR3 spells CASRWVTSGSEQFF. The CDR3 coding sequence is TGTGCCAGTAGATGGGTTACTAGCGGGAGTGAGCAGTTCTTC.

This chain connects TRBV28 to TRBJ1-2; 7 nucleotides align to TRBD1. Germline V gene data show CDR1 as MDHEN and CDR2 as SYDVKM. V was pared by 6 bases and J by 5 bases, with 9 bases of the junction left unmatched. The CDR3 totals 14 residues. CDR3 residues: CASRRPGTVYGYTF. CDR3 nucleotides: TGTGCCAGCAGGCGACCCGGGACAGTTTATGGCTACACCTTC.

The chain recombines TRBV18 with TRBJ2-7; 9 positions agree with TRBD1. The V and J ends lost 8 bases and 0 bases, in that order; junction bases with no gene match: 8. Germline lookup yields CDR1 KGHSH and CDR2 LQKENI. The CDR3 runs to 15 residues. The CDR3: CASRYGTGSSYEQYF. The CDR3 region has the DNA TGTGCCAGCCGGTACGGGACAGGGTCCTCCTACGAGCAGTACTTC. The whole variable domain, remainder taken from reference TRBV18 and TRBJ2-7, is NAGVMQNPRHLVRRRGQEARLRCSPMKGHSHVYWYRQLPEEGLKFMVYLQKENIIDESGMPKERFSAEFPKEGPSILRIQQVVRGDSAAYFCASRYGTGSSYEQYFGPGTRLTVT.

The chain recombines TRBV7-2 with TRBJ2-7; 7 nucleotides match TRBD1. V shed 3 bases and J 12 bases; nucleotides not matched to a gene: 17. Germline V lookup: CDR1 SGHTA, CDR2 FQGNSA. The CDR3 runs 15 residues. CDR3 amino acids: CASSFQTGTTDGVYF. In DNA, the CDR3 is TGTGCCAGCAGCTTTCAGACAGGGACAACCGACGGAGTGTACTTC.

The gene calls are TRBV15 and TRBJ1-1, with a possible D match to TRBD1 (5 bases). Trimming left V 1 base short and J 6 bases short, with 12 bases between. Per germline, CDR1 LNHNV and CDR2 YYDKDF (reference sequence). This CDR3 is 14 amino acids long. The CDR3 loop reads CATSRVLIGAEAFF. The CDR3 nucleotides read TGTGCCACCAGCAGAGTTTTGATAGGGGCTGAAGCTTTCTTT.

This clone was observed once. This rearrangement joins TRBV11-2 to TRBJ2-5, with 10 bases aligning to TRBD2. V was clipped by 4 bases and J by 5 bases; unmatched bases: 10. Germline V lookup: CDR1 SGHAT, CDR2 FQNNGV. This CDR3 comprises 16 residues. CDR3 nucleotide sequence: TGTGCCAGCAGCTCCTGGTGGAGCGGGAGGGCCGAGACCCAGTACTTC. Amino acids: CASSSWWSGRAETQYF.

The rearrangement uses TRBV4-3 and TRBJ2-2, with 8 bases that match TRBD2. This CDR3 has 18 amino acids. Germline CDR1 is LGHNA and CDR2 is YSLEER. J was trimmed by 1 base and V by 0 bases; bases with no gene match: 7. The DNA for the CDR3 is TGCGCCAGCAGCCAAGATCTTTCCAGCGGGGGGAACACCGGGGAGCTGTTTTTT. Protein sequence: CASSQDLSSGGNTGELFF.

This clone was seen a single time. This chain connects TRBV28 to TRBJ1-1, with D tentatively TRBD1 (5 bases). Per germline, CDR1 MDHEN and CDR2 SYDVKM. V shed 5 bases and J shed 2 bases, with 12 bases lying between them. The CDR3 is 14 amino acids. The CDR3 sequence is CASSPRQRNTEAFF. The CDR3 region has the DNA TGTGCCAGCAGTCCCCGACAGAGAAACACTGAAGCTTTCTTT.

In its sample, this clone was seen once. The J gene is TRBJ2-2, the V gene TRBV3-1 (or the pseudogene TRBV3-2), with a tentative D call TRBD2 (5 bases). This CDR3 is built from 13 residues. Germline lookup yields CDR1 LGHDT and CDR2 YNNKEL (reference sequence). V was shortened by 8 bases and J by 7 bases, with 14 bases between the two germline ends. For the CDR3, the DNA is TGTGCCAGCCGGCCCATCCGGGGCGGGGAGCTGTTTTTT. Amino acids: CASRPIRGGELFF.

This chain connects TRBV5-4 to TRBJ1-5, with D perhaps TRBD1 (5 bases). V was pared by 0 bases and J by 4 bases, with 8 bases between. This CDR3 has 14 amino acids. Germline V lookup: CDR1 SGHNT, CDR2 YYREEE (reference sequence). CDR3: CASSLGGGNQPQHF. CDR3 bases: TGTGCCAGCAGCTTGGGGGGGGGAAATCAGCCCCAGCATTTT. The entire variable domain, with the rest obtained from reference TRBV5-4 and TRBJ1-5, is as follows: ETGVTQSPTHLIKTRGQQVTLRCSSQSGHNTVSWYQQALGQGPQFIFQYYREEENGRGNFPPRFSGLQFPNYSSELNVNALELDDSALYLCASSLGGGNQPQHFGDGTRLSIL.

The chain links TRBV6-1 to TRBJ2-7; D not certain. This CDR3 region has 15 residues. V lost 0 bases to trimming and J lost 1 base, with 10 bases between them. The germline V gene encodes CDR1 MNHNS and CDR2 SASEGT. The CDR3 here is CASSEALTSSYEQYF. The CDR3 coding sequence is TGTGCCAGCAGTGAAGCGCTGACATCTTCCTACGAGCAGTACTTC.